This T cell receptor (beta chain) came from a study of identical twins' blood T cells. Germline lookup yields CDR1 MNHEY and CDR2 SVGAGI. The junction had 15 bases not matched to a gene; V was cut back by 7 bases and J by 3 bases. The CDR3 contains 16 residues. Authors' analysis steps: Each library had 2.2 to 3.6 million CDR3 reads and about 100,000 to nearly 550,000 clonotypes. TCRdb re-analysed the 5' RACE reads in MiXCR, keeping a single row per CDR3 protein. The V and J calls were determined by TCRdb, not by the authors. Here the sample spans a few hundred thousand distinct CDR3 sequences, roughly 31% being singletons. The three twin pairs were reared together, likely meeting the same infections. The sample holds a few counts of this clonotype.

The specimen was PBMCs. V gene TRBV6-5 combines with J gene TRBJ2-7; 7 bases are a match to TRBD1. The receptor was derived from a woman aged 18 to 55 in good health. The CDR3 sequence: CASKSGQPKNFYEQYF. The CDR3 region has the DNA TGTGCCAGCAAATCGGGACAGCCCAAGAATTTCTACGAGCAGTACTTC.